This record looks at one T cell receptor beta chain sequence and its context. These data originate in a study of patients and donors after allogeneic stem cell transplantation. Each CDR3 protein gets one entry after TCRdb re-called the RT-PCR reads with MiXCR. The data hold under 30,000 distinct CDR3 sequences, with around 28% observed a single time. The material sequenced was blood, either unsorted or a sorted T cell fraction (not recorded which). This sequence originates from a human donor who was either an allogeneic HSCT recipient or a stem cell or donor lymphocyte infusion donor (not recorded which). It is not recorded whose cells these are; they may come from a transplant donor.

The CDR3 DNA is TGCAGTGCTTTGGACCCCTTTAGCAATCAGCCCCAGCATTTT. It is translated as CSALDPFSNQPQHF. J is TRBJ1-5 and V is TRBV20-1; unclear D gene. The CDR3 is 14 amino acids. Germline CDR1 is DFQATT and CDR2 is SNEGSKA (reference sequence). The ends were cut back, 5 bases at V and 0 bases at J, with 11 bases in the middle.